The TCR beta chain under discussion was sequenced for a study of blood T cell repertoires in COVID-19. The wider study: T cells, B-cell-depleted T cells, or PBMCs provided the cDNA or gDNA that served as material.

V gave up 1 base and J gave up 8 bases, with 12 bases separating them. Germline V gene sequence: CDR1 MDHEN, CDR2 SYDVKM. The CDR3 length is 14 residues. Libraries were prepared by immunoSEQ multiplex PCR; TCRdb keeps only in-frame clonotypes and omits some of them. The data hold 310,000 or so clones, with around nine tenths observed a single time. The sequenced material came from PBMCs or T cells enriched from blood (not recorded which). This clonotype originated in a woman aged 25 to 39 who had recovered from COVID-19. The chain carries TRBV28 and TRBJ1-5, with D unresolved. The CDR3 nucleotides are TGTGCCAGCAGTTTATCCAAACCACGGGAGCCCCAGCATTTT. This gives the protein CASSLSKPREPQHF.